Following are 2 T cell receptor beta chains from one sample sequenced in a study of identical twins. TCRdb reanalysed the 5' RACE reads using MiXCR and keeps one entry per CDR3 protein. The repertoire holds around 1.7 million distinct CDR3 sequences, with more than 30% as singletons. Sequencing was done on a sample of cord blood. Receptor source: a newborn girl in good health.

The rearrangement links TRBV6-5 to TRBJ1-2, with TRBD1 as a possible D gene (6 bases). The CDR3 has 14 residues. Trimming removed 6 bases at V and 3 bases at J, with 14 bases between. Germline V gives CDR1 MNHEY, CDR2 SVGAGI. In DNA form, the CDR3 reads TGTGCCAGCAGCCTACAGAGGGGGGACTATGGCTACACCTTC. Its protein product is CASSLQRGDYGYTF.

The chain has TRBV29-1 and TRBJ2-4; no clear D gene. The CDR3 is 13 amino acids. CDR1 SQVTM and CDR2 ANQGSEA come from the germline V gene. V dropped 4 bases and J dropped 2 bases, with 9 bases sitting between them. Here the CDR3 reads CSVASSSKNIQYF. CDR3 DNA: TGCAGCGTTGCGTCCAGTTCCAAAAACATTCAGTACTTC.